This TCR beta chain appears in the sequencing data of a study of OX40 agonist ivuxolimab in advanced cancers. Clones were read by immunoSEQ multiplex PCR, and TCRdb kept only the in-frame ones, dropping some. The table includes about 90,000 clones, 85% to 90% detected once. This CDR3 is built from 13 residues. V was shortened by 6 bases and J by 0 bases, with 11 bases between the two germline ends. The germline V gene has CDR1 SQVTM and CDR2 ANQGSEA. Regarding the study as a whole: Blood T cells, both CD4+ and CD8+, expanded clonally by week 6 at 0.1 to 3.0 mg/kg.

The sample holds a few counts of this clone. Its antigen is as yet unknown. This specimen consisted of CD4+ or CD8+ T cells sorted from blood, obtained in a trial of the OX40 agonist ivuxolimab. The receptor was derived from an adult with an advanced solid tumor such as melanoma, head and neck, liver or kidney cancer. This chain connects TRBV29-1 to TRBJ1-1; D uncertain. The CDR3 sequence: CSVQTALNTEAFF. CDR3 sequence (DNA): TGCAGCGTGCAGACGGCTTTGAACACTGAAGCTTTCTTT.